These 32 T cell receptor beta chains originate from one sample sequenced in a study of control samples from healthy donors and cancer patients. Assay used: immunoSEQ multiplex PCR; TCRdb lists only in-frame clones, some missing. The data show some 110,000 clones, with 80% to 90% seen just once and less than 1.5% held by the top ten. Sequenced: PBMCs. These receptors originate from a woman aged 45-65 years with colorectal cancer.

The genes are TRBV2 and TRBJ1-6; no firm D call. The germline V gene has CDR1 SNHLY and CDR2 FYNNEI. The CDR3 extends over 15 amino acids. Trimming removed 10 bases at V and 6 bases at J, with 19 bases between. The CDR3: CANQTGGISNSPLHF. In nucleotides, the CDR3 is TGTGCCAACCAGACCGGAGGGATTAGTAATTCACCCCTCCACTTT.

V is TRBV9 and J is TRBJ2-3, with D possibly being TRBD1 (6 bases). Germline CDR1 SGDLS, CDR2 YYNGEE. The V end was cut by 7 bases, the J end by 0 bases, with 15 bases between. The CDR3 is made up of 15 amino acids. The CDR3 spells CASGPRTESTDTQYF. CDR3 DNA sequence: TGTGCCAGCGGACCTCGGACAGAAAGCACAGATACGCAGTATTTT. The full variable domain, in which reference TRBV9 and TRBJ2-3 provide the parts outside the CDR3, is DSGVTQTPKHLITATGQRVTLRCSPRSGDLSVYWYQQSLDQGLQFLIQYYNGEERAKGNILERFSAQQFPDLHSELNLSSLELGDSALYFCASGPRTESTDTQYFGPGTRLTVL.

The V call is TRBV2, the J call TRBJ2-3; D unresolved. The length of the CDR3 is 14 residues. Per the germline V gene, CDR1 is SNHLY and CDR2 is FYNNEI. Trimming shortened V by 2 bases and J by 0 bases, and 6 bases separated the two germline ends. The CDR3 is CASSERQSTDTQYF. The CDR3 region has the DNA TGTGCCAGCAGTGAAAGGCAGAGCACAGATACGCAGTATTTT.

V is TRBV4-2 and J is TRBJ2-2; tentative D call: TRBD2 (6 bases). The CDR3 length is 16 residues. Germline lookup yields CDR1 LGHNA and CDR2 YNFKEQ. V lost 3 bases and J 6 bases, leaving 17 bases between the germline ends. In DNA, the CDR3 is TGTGCCAGCAGCCATGAGTTTTACGGGGGTCCCGGGGAGCTGTTTTTT. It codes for CASSHEFYGGPGELFF.

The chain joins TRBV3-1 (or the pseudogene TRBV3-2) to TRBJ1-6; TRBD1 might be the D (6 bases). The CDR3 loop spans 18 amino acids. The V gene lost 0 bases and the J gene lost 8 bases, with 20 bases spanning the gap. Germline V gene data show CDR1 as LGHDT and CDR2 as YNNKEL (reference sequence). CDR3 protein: CASSQDRGQYLRYSPLHF. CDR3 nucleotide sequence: TGTGCCAGCAGCCAAGATAGAGGACAGTACCTAAGGTATTCACCCCTCCACTTT.

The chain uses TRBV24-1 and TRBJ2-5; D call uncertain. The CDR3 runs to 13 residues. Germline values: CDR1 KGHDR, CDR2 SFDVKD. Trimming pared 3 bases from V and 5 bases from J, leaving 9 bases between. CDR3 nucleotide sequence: TGTGCCACCAGTGATGGCTCTCGGGAGACCCAGTACTTC. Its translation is CATSDGSRETQYF.

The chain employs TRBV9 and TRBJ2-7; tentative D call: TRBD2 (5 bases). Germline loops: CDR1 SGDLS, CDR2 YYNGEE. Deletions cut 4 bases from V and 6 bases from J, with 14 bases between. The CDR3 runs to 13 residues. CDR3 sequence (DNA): TGTGCCAGCAGCCCCTCGAGGGTAAGCGAGCAGTACTTC. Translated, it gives CASSPSRVSEQYF.

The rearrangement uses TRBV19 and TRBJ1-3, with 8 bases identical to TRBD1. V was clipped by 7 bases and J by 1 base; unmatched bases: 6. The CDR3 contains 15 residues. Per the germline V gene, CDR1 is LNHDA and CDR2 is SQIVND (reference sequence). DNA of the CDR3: TGTGCCAGTACCAGGGGGCTTGATTCTGGAAACACCATATATTTT. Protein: CASTRGLDSGNTIYF.

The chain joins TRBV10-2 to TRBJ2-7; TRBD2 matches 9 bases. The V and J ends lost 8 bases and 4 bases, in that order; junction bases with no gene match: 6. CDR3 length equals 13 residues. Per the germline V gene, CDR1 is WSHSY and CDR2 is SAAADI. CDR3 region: CASAGTSWYEQYF. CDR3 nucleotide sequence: TGCGCCAGCGCTGGGACTAGCTGGTACGAGCAGTACTTC.

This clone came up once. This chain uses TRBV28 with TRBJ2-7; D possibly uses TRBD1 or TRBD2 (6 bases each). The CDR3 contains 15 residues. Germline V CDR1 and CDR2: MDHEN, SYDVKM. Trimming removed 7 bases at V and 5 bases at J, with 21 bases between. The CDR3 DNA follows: TGTGCCAGCATAACTTCCGGGCAGGGGAGGAACGAGCAGTACTTC. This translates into CASITSGQGRNEQYF.

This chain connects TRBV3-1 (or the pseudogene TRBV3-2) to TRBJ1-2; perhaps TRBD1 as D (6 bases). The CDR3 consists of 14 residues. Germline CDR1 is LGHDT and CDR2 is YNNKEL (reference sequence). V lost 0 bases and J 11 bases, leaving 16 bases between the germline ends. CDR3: CASSQDRGPVGYTF. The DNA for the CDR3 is TGTGCCAGCAGCCAAGACAGGGGACCGGTTGGTTACACCTTC.

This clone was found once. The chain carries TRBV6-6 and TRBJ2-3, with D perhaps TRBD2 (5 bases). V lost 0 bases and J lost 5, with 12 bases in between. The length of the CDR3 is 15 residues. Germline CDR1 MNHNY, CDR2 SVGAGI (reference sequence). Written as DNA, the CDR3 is TGTGCCAGCAGTTACTCGAGAGCGGCGGGAGATACGCAGTATTTT. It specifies CASSYSRAAGDTQYF.

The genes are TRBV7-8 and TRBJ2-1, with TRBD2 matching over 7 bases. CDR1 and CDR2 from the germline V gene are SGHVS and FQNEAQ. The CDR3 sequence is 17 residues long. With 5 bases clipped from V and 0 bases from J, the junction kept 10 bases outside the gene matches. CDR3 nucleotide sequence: TGTGCCAGCAGCCAAGGAACTAGCGCACTCTCCTACAATGAGCAGTTCTTC. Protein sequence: CASSQGTSALSYNEQFF.

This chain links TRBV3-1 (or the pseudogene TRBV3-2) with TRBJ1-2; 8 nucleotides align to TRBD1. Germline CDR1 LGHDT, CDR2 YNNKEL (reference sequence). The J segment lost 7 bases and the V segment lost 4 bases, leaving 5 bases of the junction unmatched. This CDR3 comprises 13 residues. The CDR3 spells CASSPTGAGGYTF. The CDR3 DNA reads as TGTGCCAGCAGCCCGACAGGGGCCGGTGGCTACACCTTC.

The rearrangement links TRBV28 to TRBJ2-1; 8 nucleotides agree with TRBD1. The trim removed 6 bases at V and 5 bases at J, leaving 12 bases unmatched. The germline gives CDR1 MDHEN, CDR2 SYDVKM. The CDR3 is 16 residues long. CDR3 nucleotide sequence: TGTGCCAGCAGGCCAACAGGGGGAACGCGGGACAATGAGCAGTTCTTC. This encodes CASRPTGGTRDNEQFF.

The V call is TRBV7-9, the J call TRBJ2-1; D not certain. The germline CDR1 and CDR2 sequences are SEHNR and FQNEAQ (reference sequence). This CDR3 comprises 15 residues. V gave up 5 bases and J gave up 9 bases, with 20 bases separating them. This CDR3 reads CASSTSGEPIPEQFF. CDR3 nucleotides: TGTGCCAGCAGCACTTCAGGAGAACCGATCCCTGAGCAGTTCTTC.

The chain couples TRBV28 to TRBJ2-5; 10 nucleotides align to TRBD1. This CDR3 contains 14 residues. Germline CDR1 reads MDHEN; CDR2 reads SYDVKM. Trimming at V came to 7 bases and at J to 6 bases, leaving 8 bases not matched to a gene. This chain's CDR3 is CASKDRGRIKTQYF. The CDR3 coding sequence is TGTGCCAGCAAAGACAGGGGGCGGATAAAGACCCAGTACTTC. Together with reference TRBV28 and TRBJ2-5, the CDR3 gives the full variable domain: DVKVTQSSRYLVKRTGEKVFLECVQDMDHENMFWYRQDPGLGLRLIYFSYDVKMKEKGDIPEGYSVSREKKERFSLILESASTNQTSMYLCASKDRGRIKTQYFGPGTRLLVL.

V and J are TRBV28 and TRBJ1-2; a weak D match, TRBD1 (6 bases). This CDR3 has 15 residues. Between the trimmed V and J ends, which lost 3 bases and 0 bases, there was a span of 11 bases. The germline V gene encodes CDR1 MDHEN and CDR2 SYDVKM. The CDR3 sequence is CASSFSDRSNYGYTF. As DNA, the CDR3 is TGTGCCAGCAGTTTTTCGGACAGATCTAACTATGGCTACACCTTC.

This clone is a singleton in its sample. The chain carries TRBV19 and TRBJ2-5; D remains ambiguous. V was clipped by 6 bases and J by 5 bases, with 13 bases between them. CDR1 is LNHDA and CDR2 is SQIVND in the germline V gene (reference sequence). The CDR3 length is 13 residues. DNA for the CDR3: TGTGCCAGTAGCATAAACGCCCGGGAGACCCAGTACTTC. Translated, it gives CASSINARETQYF.

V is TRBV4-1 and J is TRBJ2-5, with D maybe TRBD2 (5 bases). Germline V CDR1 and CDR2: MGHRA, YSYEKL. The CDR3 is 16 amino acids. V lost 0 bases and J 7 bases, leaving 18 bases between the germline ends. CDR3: CASSQDLGDLWATQYF. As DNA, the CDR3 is TGCGCCAGCAGCCAAGATCTGGGAGACCTCTGGGCGACCCAGTACTTC.

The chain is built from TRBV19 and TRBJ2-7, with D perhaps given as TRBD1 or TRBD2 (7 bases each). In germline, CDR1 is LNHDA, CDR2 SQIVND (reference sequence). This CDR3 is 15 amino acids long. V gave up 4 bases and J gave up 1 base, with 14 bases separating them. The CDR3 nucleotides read TGTGCCAGTAGTACACCCCAGGGGGGGTCCTACGAGCAGTACTTC. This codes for CASSTPQGGSYEQYF.

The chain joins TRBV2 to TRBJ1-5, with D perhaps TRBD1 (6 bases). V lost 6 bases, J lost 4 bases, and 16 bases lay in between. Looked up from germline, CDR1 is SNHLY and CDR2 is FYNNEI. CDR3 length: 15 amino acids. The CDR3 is CASSAEAGANQPQHF. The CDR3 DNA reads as TGTGCCAGCAGCGCCGAAGCAGGGGCTAATCAGCCCCAGCATTTT.

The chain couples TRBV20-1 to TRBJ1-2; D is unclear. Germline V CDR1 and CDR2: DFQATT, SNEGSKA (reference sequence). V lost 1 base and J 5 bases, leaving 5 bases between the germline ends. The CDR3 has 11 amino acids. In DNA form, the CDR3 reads TGCAGTGCTAGAGTTCCATATGGCTACACCTTC. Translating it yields CSARVPYGYTF.

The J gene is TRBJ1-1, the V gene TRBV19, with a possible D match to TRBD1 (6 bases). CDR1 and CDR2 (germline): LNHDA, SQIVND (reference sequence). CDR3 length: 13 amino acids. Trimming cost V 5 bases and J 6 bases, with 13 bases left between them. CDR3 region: CASSPDRIAEAFF. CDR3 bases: TGTGCCAGTAGTCCGGACAGAATAGCTGAAGCTTTCTTT. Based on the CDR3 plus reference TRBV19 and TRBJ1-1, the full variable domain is DGGITQSPKYLFRKEGQNVTLSCEQNLNHDAMYWYRQDPGQGLRLIYYSQIVNDFQKGDIAEGYSVSREKKESFPLTVTSAQKNPTAFYLCASSPDRIAEAFFGQGTRLTVV.

CDR3 protein: CASSPEQRFGVGYTF. DNA of the CDR3: TGTGCCAGCTCCCCCGAACAGAGATTCGGCGTCGGCTACACCTTC. The V gene is TRBV2, the J gene TRBJ1-2, with no clear D. The CDR3 spans 15 residues. Germline CDR1 is SNHLY and CDR2 is FYNNEI. The V gene lost 8 bases and the J gene lost 8 bases, with 24 bases spanning the gap.

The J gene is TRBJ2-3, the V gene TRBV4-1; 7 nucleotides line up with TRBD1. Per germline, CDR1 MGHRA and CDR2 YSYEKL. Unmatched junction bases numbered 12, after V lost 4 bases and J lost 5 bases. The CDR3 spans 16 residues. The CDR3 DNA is TGCGCCAGCAGCCCTTACAATAAGGGGGCTGAAGATACGCAGTATTTT. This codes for CASSPYNKGAEDTQYF.

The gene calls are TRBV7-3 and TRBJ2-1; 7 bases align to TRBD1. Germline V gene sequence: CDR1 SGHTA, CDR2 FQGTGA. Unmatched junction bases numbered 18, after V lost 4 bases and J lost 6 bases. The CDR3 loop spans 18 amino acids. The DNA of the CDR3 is TGTGCCAGCAGCTCAGACGACAGGGTAACGTTTGGGTCCAATGAGCAGTTCTTC. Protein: CASSSDDRVTFGSNEQFF. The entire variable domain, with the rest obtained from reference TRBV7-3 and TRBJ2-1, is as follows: GAGVSQTPSNKVTEKGKYVELRCDPISGHTALYWYRQSLGQGPEFLIYFQGTGAADDSGLPNDRFFAVRPEGSVSTLKIQRTERGDSAVYLCASSSDDRVTFGSNEQFFGPGTRLTVL.

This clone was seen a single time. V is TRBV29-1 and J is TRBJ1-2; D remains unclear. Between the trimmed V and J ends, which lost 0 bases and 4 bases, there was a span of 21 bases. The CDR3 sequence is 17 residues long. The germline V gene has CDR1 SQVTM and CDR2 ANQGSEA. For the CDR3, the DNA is TGCAGCGTTGAAGATTCTTGGGCAGCCCGGTCGGTCTATGGCTACACCTTC. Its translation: CSVEDSWAARSVYGYTF.

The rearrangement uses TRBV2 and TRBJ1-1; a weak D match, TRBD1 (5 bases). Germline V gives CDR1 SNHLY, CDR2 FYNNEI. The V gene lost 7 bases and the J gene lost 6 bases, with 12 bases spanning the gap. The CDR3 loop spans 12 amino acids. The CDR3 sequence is CASTREAAEAFF. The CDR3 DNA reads TGTGCCAGCACCAGGGAGGCCGCTGAAGCTTTCTTT.

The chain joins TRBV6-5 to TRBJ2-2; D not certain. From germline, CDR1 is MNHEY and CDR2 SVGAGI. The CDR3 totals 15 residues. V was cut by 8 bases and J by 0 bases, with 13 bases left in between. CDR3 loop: CASGQKWANTGELFF. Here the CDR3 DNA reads TGTGCCAGCGGGCAAAAATGGGCGAACACCGGGGAGCTGTTTTTT.

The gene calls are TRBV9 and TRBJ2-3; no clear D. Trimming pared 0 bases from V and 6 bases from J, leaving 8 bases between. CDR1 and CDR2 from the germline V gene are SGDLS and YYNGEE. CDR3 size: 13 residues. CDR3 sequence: CASSVATSDTQYF. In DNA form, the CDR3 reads TGTGCCAGCAGCGTAGCTACTTCCGATACGCAGTATTTT.

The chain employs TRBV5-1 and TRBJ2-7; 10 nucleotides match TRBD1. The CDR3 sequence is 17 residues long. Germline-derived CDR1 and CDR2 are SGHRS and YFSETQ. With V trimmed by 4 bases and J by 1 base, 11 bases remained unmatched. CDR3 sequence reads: CASSPGQGPPFSYEQYF. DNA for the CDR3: TGCGCCAGCAGCCCGGGACAGGGGCCACCTTTTTCCTACGAGCAGTACTTC.